The present entry profiles one T cell receptor (beta chain) with its context. MiXCR was run by TCRdb on the 5' RACE reads, yielding one entry per CDR3 protein. The profile shows 470,000 or so distinct CDR3 sequences, approximately 25% of them singletons. Germline assignment: CDR1 SEHNR and CDR2 FQNEAQ (reference sequence). The CDR3 extends over 13 amino acids. Trimming pared 11 bases from V and 7 bases from J, leaving 18 bases between. This entry comes from a study of identical twins. This same sample was also taken into another study, of T cells expressing NK-cell markers.

This rearrangement joins TRBV7-9 to TRBJ2-1, with D possibly called TRBD1 or TRBD2 (7 bases each). This sequence was found in a woman aged 18 to 35 in good health. Source material: CD4+ T cells sorted from blood. CDR3 coding DNA: TGTGCCGGGGGGGGGACAGACCTGAATGAGCAGTTCTTC. Protein sequence: CAGGGTDLNEQFF.